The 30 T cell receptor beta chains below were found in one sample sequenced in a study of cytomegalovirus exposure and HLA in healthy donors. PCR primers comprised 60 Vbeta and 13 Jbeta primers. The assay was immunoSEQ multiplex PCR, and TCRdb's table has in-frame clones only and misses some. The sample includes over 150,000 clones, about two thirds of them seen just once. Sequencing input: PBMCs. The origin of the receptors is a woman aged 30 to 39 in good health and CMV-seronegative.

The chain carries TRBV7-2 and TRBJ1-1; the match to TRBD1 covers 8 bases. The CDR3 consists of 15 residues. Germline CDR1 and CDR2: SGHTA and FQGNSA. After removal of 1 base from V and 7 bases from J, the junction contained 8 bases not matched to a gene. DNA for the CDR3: TGTGCCAGCAGCTTAGATACAGGGGGGGAACTTGAAGCTTTCTTT. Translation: CASSLDTGGELEAFF.

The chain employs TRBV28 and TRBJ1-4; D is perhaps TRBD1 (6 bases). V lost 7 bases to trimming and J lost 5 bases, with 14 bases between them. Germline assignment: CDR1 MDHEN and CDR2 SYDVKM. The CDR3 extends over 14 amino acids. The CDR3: CASTLRGQNEKLFF. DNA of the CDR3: TGTGCCAGCACCCTCCGCGGACAGAATGAAAAACTGTTTTTT.

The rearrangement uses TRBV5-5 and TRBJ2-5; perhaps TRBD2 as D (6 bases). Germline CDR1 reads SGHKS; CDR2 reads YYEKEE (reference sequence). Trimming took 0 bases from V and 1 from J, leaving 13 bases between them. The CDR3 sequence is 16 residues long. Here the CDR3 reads CASSLVVTGVQETQYF. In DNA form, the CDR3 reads TGTGCCAGCAGCTTGGTTGTCACGGGGGTCCAAGAGACCCAGTACTTC.

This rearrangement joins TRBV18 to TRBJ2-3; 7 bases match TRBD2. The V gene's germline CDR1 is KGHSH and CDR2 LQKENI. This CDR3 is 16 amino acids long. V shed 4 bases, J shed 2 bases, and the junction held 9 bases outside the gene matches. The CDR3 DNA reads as TGTGCCAGCTCACGGAAGCGGACTAGGGTCACAGATACGCAGTATTTT. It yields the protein CASSRKRTRVTDTQYF.

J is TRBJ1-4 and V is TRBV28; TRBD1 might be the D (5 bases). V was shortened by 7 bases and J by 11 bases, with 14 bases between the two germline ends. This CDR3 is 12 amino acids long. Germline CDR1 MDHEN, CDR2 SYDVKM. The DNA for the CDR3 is TGTGCCAGCAACACTTGGGGGGGGAAACTGTTTTTT. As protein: CASNTWGGKLFF.

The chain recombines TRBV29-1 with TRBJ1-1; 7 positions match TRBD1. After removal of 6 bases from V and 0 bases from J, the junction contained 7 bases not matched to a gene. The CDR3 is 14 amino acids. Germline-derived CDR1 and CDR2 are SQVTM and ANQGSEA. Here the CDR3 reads CSVDRTGVNTEAFF. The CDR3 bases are TGCAGCGTAGACCGCACAGGGGTGAACACTGAAGCTTTCTTT.

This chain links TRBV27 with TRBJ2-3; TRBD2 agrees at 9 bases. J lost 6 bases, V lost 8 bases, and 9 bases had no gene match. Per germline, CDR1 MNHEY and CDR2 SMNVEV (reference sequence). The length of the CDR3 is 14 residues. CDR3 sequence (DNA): TGTGCCAGCCCGGGACTAGCATGCGCCGATACGCAGTATTTT. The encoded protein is CASPGLACADTQYF.

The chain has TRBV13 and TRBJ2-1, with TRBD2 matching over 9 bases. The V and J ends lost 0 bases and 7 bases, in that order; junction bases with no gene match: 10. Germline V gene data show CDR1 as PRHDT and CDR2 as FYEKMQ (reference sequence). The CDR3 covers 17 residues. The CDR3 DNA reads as TGTGCCAGCAGCTTAGGCCTAGCGGGGAGCAAAGAGAATGAGCAGTTCTTC. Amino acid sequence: CASSLGLAGSKENEQFF.

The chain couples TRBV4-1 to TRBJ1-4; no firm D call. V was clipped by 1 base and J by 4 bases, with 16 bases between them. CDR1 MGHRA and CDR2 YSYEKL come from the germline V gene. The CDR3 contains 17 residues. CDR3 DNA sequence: TGCGCCAGCAGCCAAGCTTTCAGGATAACTCGTAATGAAAAACTGTTTTTT. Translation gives CASSQAFRITRNEKLFF.

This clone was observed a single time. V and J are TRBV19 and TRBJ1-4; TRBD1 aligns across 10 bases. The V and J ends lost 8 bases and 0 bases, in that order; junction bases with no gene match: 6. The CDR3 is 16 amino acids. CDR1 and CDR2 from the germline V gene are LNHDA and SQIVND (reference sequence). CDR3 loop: CASSMTGGATNEKLFF. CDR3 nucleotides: TGTGCCAGTTCGATGACAGGGGGCGCAACTAATGAAAAACTGTTTTTT.

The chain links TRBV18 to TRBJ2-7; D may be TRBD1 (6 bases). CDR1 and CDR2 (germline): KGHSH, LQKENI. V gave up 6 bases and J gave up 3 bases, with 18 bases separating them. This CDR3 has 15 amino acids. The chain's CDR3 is CASSPRQAGHYEQYF. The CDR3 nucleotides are TGTGCCAGCTCGCCTAGACAGGCCGGTCACTACGAGCAGTACTTC.

CDR3 coding DNA: TGTGCCAGCAGCTTAGTTGCGTACGAGCAGTACTTC. The encoded protein is CASSLVAYEQYF. The J gene is TRBJ2-7, the V gene TRBV7-9; no definite D call. V was clipped by 1 base and J by 4 bases, with 5 bases between them. Germline V gene sequence: CDR1 SEHNR, CDR2 FQNEAQ (reference sequence). This CDR3 has 12 residues.

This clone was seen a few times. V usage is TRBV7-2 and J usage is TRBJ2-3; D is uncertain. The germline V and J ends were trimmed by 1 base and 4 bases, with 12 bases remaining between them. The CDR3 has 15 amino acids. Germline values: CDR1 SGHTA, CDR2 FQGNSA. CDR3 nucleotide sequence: TGTGCCAGCAGCTTAGTAGTAGCTCTAGCAGATACGCAGTATTTT. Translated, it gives CASSLVVALADTQYF.

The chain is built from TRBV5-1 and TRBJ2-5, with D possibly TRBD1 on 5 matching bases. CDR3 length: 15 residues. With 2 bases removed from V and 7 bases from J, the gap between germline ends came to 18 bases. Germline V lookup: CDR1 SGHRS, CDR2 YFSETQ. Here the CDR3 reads CASSFTGRGLGTQYF. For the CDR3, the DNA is TGCGCCAGCAGCTTCACCGGAAGGGGCCTCGGGACCCAGTACTTC.

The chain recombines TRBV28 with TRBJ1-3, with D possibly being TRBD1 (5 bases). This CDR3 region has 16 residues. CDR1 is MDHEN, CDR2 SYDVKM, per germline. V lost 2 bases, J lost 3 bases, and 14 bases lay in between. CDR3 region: CASSLQGIGFGNTIYF. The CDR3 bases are TGTGCCAGCAGTTTACAGGGTATAGGCTTTGGAAACACCATATATTTT.

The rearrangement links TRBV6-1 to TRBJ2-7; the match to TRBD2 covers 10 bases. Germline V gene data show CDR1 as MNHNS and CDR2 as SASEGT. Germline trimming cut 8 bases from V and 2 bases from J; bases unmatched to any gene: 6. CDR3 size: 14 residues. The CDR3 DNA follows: TGTGCCAGCGACCTAGCGGGAGCCCCCTACGAGCAGTACTTC. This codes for CASDLAGAPYEQYF.

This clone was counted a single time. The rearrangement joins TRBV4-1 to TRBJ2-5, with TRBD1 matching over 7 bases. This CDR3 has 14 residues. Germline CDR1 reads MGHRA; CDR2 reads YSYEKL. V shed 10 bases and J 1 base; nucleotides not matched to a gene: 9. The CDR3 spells CANPLDRCQETQYF. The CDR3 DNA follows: TGCGCCAATCCACTGGACAGGTGCCAAGAGACCCAGTACTTC.

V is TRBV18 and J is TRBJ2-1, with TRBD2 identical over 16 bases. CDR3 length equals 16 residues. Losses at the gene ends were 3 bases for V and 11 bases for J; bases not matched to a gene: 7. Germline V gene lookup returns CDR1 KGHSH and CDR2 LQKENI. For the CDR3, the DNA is TGTGCCAGCTCACCGTCGGGACTAGCGGGGGGGCAGCAGCAGTTCTTC. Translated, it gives CASSPSGLAGGQQQFF.

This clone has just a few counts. The CDR3 DNA sequence: TGTGCCAGCAGTTTCCGAGACAGGTTGGGATCACCCCTCCACTTT. Translated: CASSFRDRLGSPLHF. The V gene is TRBV5-6, the J gene TRBJ1-6; a weak D match, TRBD1 (6 bases). The CDR3 consists of 15 residues. The V end was cut by 5 bases, the J end by 10 bases, with 19 bases between. CDR1 and CDR2 from the germline V gene are SGHDT and YYEEEE. The whole variable domain, filled in from reference TRBV5-6 and TRBJ1-6, reads DAGVTQSPTHLIKTRGQQVTLRCSPKSGHDTVSWYQQALGQGPQFIFQYYEEEERQRGNFPDRFSGHQFPNYSSELNVNALLLGDSALYLCASSFRDRLGSPLHFGNGTRLTVT.

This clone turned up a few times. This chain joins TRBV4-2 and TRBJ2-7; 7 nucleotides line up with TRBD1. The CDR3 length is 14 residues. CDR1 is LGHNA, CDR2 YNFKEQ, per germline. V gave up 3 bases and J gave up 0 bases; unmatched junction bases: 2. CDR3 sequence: CASSQTGISYEQYF. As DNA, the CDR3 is TGTGCCAGCAGCCAGACAGGGATCTCCTACGAGCAGTACTTC.

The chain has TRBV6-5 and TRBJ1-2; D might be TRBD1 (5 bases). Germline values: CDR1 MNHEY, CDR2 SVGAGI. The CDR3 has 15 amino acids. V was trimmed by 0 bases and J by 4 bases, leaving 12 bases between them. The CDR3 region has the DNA TGTGCCAGCAGTTACTCAGGGGAGGCCCCCTATGGCTACACCTTC. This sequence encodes CASSYSGEAPYGYTF.

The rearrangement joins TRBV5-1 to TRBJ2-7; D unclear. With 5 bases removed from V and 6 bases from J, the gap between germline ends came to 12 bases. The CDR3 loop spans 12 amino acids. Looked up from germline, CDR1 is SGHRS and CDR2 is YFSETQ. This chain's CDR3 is CASRSVNGEQYF. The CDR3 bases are TGCGCCAGCAGAAGCGTTAATGGCGAGCAGTACTTC. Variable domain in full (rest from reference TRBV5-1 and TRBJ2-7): KAGVTQTPRYLIKTRGQQVTLSCSPISGHRSVSWYQQTPGQGLQFLFEYFSETQRNKGNFPGRFSGRQFSNSRSEMNVSTLELGDSALYLCASRSVNGEQYFGPGTRLTVT.

Written as DNA, the CDR3 is TGTGCCAGCAGCGTAGGAGGGGACAGTGGAAATTCACCCCTCCACTTT. Encoded protein: CASSVGGDSGNSPLHF. This sequence joins TRBV9 and TRBJ1-6; 7 nucleotides agree with TRBD1. V shed 0 bases and J 7 bases; nucleotides not matched to a gene: 7. CDR1 SGDLS and CDR2 YYNGEE come from the germline V gene. CDR3 length: 16 amino acids.

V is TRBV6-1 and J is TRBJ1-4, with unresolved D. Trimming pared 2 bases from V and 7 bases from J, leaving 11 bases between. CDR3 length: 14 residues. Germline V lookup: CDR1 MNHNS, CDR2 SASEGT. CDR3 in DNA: TGTGCCAGCAGTGAAATTCTGCTCGGTGAAAAACTGTTTTTT. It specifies CASSEILLGEKLFF.

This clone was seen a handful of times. The CDR3 nucleotides are TGTGCCAGCACCCCCGGGGGGTTGGCCGGAAACACCATATATTTT. Translated: CASTPGGLAGNTIYF. This chain connects TRBV6-1 to TRBJ1-3, with D possibly being TRBD1 (5 bases). The CDR3 is made up of 15 amino acids. Trimming took 7 bases from V and 4 from J, leaving 17 bases between them. CDR1 and CDR2 (germline): MNHNS, SASEGT.

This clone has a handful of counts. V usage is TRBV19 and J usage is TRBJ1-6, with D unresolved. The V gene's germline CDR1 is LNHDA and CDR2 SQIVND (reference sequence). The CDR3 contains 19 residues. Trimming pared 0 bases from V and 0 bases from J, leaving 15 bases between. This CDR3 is CASSIDPGRRRSYNSPLHF. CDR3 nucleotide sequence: TGTGCCAGTAGTATAGATCCGGGTAGGAGACGCTCCTATAATTCACCCCTCCACTTT.

The CDR3 DNA is TGTGCCATCAGTGGGACTAGCGGGAGTTTTGAGCAGTTCTTC. Its translation: CAISGTSGSFEQFF. The J gene is TRBJ2-1, the V gene TRBV10-3, with TRBD2 matching 13 bases. CDR1 ENHRY and CDR2 SYGVKD come from the germline V gene. The CDR3 extends over 14 amino acids. V was clipped by 4 bases and J by 9 bases; unmatched bases: 3.

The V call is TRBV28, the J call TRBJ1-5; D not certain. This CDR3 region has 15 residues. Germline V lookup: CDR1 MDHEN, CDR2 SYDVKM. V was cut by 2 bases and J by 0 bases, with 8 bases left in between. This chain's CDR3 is CASSLGSYSNQPQHF. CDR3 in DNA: TGTGCCAGCAGTTTAGGGAGCTATAGCAATCAGCCCCAGCATTTT.

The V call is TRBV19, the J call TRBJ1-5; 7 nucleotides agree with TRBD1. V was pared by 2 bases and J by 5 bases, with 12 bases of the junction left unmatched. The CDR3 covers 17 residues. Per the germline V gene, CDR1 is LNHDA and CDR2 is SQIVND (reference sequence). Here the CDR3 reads CASSITGTASSYQPQHF. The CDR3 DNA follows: TGTGCCAGTAGTATAACCGGGACAGCTAGTTCTTATCAGCCCCAGCATTTT.

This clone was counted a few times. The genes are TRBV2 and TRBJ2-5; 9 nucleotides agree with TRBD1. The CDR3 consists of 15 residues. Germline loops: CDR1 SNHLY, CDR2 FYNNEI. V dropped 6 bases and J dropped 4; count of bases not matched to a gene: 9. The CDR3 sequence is CASRLDRGGGETQYF. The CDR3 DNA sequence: TGTGCCAGCAGACTGGACAGGGGAGGAGGAGAGACCCAGTACTTC.